Following are 28 T cell receptor beta chains from one sample sequenced in a study of T cells expressing NK-cell markers. Following a re-call of the 5' RACE reads, TCRdb has one entry per CDR3 protein and lacks DNA. The sample holds 200,000 to 300,000 distinct CDR3 sequences. The material sequenced was blood T cells: a sorted CD56 or NKG2C T cell subset, CD4+ or CD8+ T cells, or bulk PBMC T cells (not recorded which). These receptors were obtained from a man aged 18-30 years in good health.

The J gene is TRBJ1-3, the V gene TRBV12-3 or TRBV12-4; there is no DNA to check the TCRdb D call of TRBD1. This CDR3 is built from 18 residues. CDR3 in amino acids: CASSRGRGSAISGNTIYF.

V usage is TRBV29-1 and J usage is TRBJ1-1; there is no DNA to check the TCRdb D call of TRBD1. This CDR3 has 12 amino acids. Germline CDR1 is SQVTM and CDR2 is ANQGSEA. The CDR3: CSARGQGNEAFF.

The CDR3 is CASSFLTGLAGTNTGELFF. This rearrangement joins TRBV7-6 to TRBJ2-2; with no DNA, the TCRdb D assignment of TRBD2 cannot be verified. CDR3 length: 19 residues. Per the germline V gene, CDR1 is SGHVS and CDR2 is FNYEAQ.

This rearrangement joins TRBV6-1 to TRBJ1-3; TCRdb reports TRBD1, a call that lacks DNA to check it against. This CDR3 has 13 residues. Germline V gene data show CDR1 as MNHNS and CDR2 as SASEGT. The CDR3 loop is CATPVWGGNTIYF.

The rearrangement links TRBV11-2 to TRBJ2-5. CDR1 is SGHAT and CDR2 is FQNNGV in the germline V gene. The CDR3 has 14 amino acids. The CDR3 here is CASGAARVGETQYF.

The J gene is TRBJ2-3, the V gene TRBV5-1. The CDR3 has 13 residues. Looked up from germline, CDR1 is SGHRS and CDR2 is YFSETQ. CDR3 amino acids: CARKERSTDTQYF.

CDR3 loop: CSAQTLWGDTQYF. The chain carries TRBV20-1 and TRBJ2-3. CDR1 DFQATT and CDR2 SNEGSKA come from the germline V gene (reference sequence). The CDR3 spans 13 residues.

The chain joins TRBV5-4 to TRBJ2-3; TCRdb calls TRBD2, which cannot be checked without DNA. The CDR3 covers 18 residues. CDR1 is SGHNT and CDR2 is YYREEE in the germline V gene (reference sequence). This CDR3 reads CASSLAGHNGLSTDTQYF.

The chain carries TRBV20-1 and TRBJ2-4; TCRdb designates TRBD1, a call that cannot be tested without DNA. This CDR3 spans 14 amino acids. From germline, CDR1 is DFQATT and CDR2 SNEGSKA (reference sequence). CDR3 loop: CSTKSGGSGNIQYF.

V and J are TRBV7-2 and TRBJ2-5; TCRdb returns TRBD2, unconfirmable since there is no DNA. This CDR3 region has 14 residues. Germline V gives CDR1 SGHTA, CDR2 FQGNSA. The CDR3 sequence is CASSPSAGLETQYF.

V usage is TRBV2 and J usage is TRBJ2-1; TCRdb designates TRBD1, a call that cannot be tested without DNA. This CDR3 region has 13 residues. CDR1 SNHLY and CDR2 FYNNEI come from the germline V gene. CDR3: CASGGDGVAEQFF.

The CDR3 loop is CAISERDFEQFF. The gene calls are TRBV10-3 and TRBJ2-1. The germline V gene encodes CDR1 ENHRY and CDR2 SYGVKD. This CDR3 contains 12 residues.

V and J are TRBV4-2 and TRBJ2-5; lacking DNA, the TRBD2 call made by TCRdb goes unchecked. The CDR3 has 17 amino acids. CDR1 LGHNA and CDR2 YNFKEQ come from the germline V gene. The CDR3 protein is CASSPYSLAGGLETQYF.

The chain is built from TRBV29-1 and TRBJ2-1; without DNA, the TCRdb call of TRBD1 cannot be checked. From germline, CDR1 is SQVTM and CDR2 ANQGSEA. CDR3 length: 13 residues. The CDR3 here is CSVPAVSYNEQFF.

The CDR3 region is CASSLFQGAYEQYF. This sequence joins TRBV5-5 and TRBJ2-7; the TCRdb D gene call, TRBD1, has no DNA to confirm it. The germline V gene has CDR1 SGHKS and CDR2 YYEKEE (reference sequence). The CDR3 totals 14 residues.

The chain uses TRBV19 and TRBJ1-5; the TCRdb D gene call, TRBD1, has no DNA to confirm it. CDR1 and CDR2 (germline): LNHDA, SQIVND (reference sequence). The CDR3 consists of 18 residues. CDR3 protein: CASSIPFWGRGQRQPQHF. Drawing the rest from reference TRBV19 and TRBJ1-5, the complete variable domain is DGGITQSPKYLFRKEGQNVTLSCEQNLNHDAMYWYRQDPGQGLRLIYYSQIVNDFQKGDIAEGYSVSREKKESFPLTVTSAQKNPTAFYLCASSIPFWGRGQRQPQHFGDGTRLSIL.

The V and J genes are TRBV12-3 or TRBV12-4 and TRBJ2-2; TCRdb reports TRBD1, a call that lacks DNA to check it against. CDR3 length: 15 amino acids. The CDR3 here is CASSAGTHVAGELFF.

The chain couples TRBV7-9 to TRBJ2-1; TCRdb returns TRBD2, unconfirmable since there is no DNA. The CDR3 runs 15 residues. The germline gives CDR1 SEHNR, CDR2 FQNEAQ (reference sequence). The chain's CDR3 is CASSLPSGVYNEQFF. The full variable domain, completed using reference TRBV7-9 and TRBJ2-1, is DTGVSQNPRHKITKRGQNVTFRCDPISEHNRLYWYRQTLGQGPEFLTYFQNEAQLEKSRLLSDRFSAERPKGSFSTLEIQRTEQGDSAMYLCASSLPSGVYNEQFFGPGTRLTVL.

The chain has TRBV10-3 and TRBJ2-5; there is no DNA to check the TCRdb D call of TRBD2. Germline-derived CDR1 and CDR2 are ENHRY and SYGVKD. This CDR3 region has 14 residues. CDR3 sequence: CAISGPGLQETQYF.

The CDR3 is CASSRDSRNTEAFF. The J gene is TRBJ1-1, the V gene TRBV5-1; TCRdb proposes TRBD1, but this gene call is untestable without DNA. CDR3 length equals 14 residues. Germline assignment: CDR1 SGHRS and CDR2 YFSETQ. The full variable domain, with the rest looked up from reference TRBV5-1 and TRBJ1-1, is KAGVTQTPRYLIKTRGQQVTLSCSPISGHRSVSWYQQTPGQGLQFLFEYFSETQRNKGNFPGRFSGRQFSNSRSEMNVSTLELGDSALYLCASSRDSRNTEAFFGQGTRLTVV.

This chain's CDR3 is CASSYYLAGQETQYF. The gene calls are TRBV5-1 and TRBJ2-5; TCRdb selects TRBD2, and the lack of DNA leaves this call unchecked. The germline CDR1 and CDR2 sequences are SGHRS and YFSETQ. The CDR3 covers 15 residues.

The CDR3 loop reads CSAPKMPGELFF. V is TRBV20-1 and J is TRBJ2-2. The CDR3 is 12 amino acids. CDR1 DFQATT and CDR2 SNEGSKA come from the germline V gene (reference sequence).

This rearrangement joins TRBV6-6 to TRBJ2-5. CDR1 and CDR2 from the germline V gene are MNHNY and SVGAGI (reference sequence). The CDR3 extends over 11 amino acids. CDR3 protein: CASSYLETQYF.

The rearrangement uses TRBV12-5 and TRBJ2-5; absent DNA, TCRdb's TRBD2 call cannot be checked. CDR3 length equals 15 residues. In germline, CDR1 is LGHNT, CDR2 FRNRAP. CDR3 amino acids: CASGLVHGSQETQYF.

The chain couples TRBV10-3 to TRBJ2-1. Germline CDR1 reads ENHRY; CDR2 reads SYGVKD. The CDR3 runs to 11 residues. Here the CDR3 reads CAISESGEQFF.

The V and J genes are TRBV6-1 and TRBJ2-3; with no DNA, the TCRdb D assignment of TRBD1 cannot be verified. The CDR3 runs 13 residues. Germline V gene sequence: CDR1 MNHNS, CDR2 SASEGT. This chain's CDR3 is CASSPPGRFPQYF.

The chain combines TRBV29-1 with TRBJ2-4. The germline V gene encodes CDR1 SQVTM and CDR2 ANQGSEA. The CDR3 has 14 amino acids. CDR3 protein: CSVGGVGTKNIQYF.

The V call is TRBV29-1, the J call TRBJ2-1. The CDR3 length is 16 residues. The germline CDR1 and CDR2 sequences are SQVTM and ANQGSEA. Here the CDR3 reads CSVGLQSRTTYNEQFF.